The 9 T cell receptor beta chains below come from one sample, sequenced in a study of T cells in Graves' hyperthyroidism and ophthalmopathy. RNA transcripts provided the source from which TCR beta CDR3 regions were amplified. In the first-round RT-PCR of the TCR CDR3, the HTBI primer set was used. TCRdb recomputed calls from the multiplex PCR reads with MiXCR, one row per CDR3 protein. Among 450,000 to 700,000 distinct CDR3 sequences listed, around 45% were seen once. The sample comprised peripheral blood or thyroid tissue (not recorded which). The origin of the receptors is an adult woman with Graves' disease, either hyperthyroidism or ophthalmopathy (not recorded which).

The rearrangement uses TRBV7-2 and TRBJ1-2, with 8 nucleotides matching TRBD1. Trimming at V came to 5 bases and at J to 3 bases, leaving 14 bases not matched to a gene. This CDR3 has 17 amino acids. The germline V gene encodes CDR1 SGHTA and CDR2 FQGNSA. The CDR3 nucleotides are TGTGCCAGCAGCCAGGGTATAGGGACAGGAGACTACTATGGCTACACCTTC. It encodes CASSQGIGTGDYYGYTF.

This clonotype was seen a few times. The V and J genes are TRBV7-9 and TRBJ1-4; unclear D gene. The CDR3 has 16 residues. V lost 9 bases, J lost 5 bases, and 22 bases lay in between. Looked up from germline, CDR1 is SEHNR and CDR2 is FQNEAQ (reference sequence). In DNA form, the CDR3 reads TGTGCCAGTAGTATCGGAGGTCGAGGGATAAATGAAAAACTGTTTTTT. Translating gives CASSIGGRGINEKLFF.

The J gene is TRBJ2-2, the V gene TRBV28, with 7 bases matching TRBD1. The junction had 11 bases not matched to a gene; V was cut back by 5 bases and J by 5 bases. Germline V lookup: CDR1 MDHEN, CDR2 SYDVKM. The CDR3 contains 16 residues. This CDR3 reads CASSPFRGRGTGELFF. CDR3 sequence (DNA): TGTGCCAGCAGTCCATTCCGGGGCAGGGGGACCGGGGAGCTGTTTTTT.

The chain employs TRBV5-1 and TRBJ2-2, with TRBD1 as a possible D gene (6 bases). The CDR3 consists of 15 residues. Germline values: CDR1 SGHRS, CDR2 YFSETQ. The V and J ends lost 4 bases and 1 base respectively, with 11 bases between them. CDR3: CASSRQDLNTGELFF. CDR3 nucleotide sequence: TGCGCCAGCAGCCGACAGGATTTGAACACCGGGGAGCTGTTTTTT.

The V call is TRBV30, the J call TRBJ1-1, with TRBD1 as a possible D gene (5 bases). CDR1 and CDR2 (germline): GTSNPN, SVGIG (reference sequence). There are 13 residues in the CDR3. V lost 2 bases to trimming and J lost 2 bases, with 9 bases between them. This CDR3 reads CAWSLDRNTEAFF. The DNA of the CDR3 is TGTGCCTGGAGTCTTGACAGAAACACTGAAGCTTTCTTT.

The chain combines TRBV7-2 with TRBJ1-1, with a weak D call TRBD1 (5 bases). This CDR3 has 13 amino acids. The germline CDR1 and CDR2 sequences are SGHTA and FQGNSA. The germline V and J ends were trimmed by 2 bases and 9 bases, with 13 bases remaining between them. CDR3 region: CASSLRQRPQAFF. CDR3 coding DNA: TGTGCCAGCAGCTTAAGACAGAGGCCCCAAGCTTTCTTT. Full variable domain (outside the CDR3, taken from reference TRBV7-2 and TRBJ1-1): GAGVSQSPSNKVTEKGKDVELRCDPISGHTALYWYRQSLGQGLEFLIYFQGNSAPDKSGLPSDRFSAERTGGSVSTLTIQRTQQEDSAVYLCASSLRQRPQAFFGQGTRLTVV.

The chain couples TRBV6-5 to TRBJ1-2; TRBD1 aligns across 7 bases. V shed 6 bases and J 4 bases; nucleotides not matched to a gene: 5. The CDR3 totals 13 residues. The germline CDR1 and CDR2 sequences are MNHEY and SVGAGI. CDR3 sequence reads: CASRATGSYGYTF. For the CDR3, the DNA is TGTGCCAGCAGAGCGACAGGGAGCTATGGCTACACCTTC.

The CDR3 bases are TGTGCCAGTAGTATAATCTGGGACAACGCCCAAGAGACCCAGTACTTC. Protein sequence: CASSIIWDNAQETQYF. The genes are TRBV19 and TRBJ2-5; the D gene is possibly TRBD1 (6 bases). The germline CDR1 and CDR2 sequences are LNHDA and SQIVND (reference sequence). V was clipped by 2 bases and J by 1 base, with 14 bases between them. The CDR3 has 16 amino acids. The whole variable domain, filled in from reference TRBV19 and TRBJ2-5, reads DGGITQSPKYLFRKEGQNVTLSCEQNLNHDAMYWYRQDPGQGLRLIYYSQIVNDFQKGDIAEGYSVSREKKESFPLTVTSAQKNPTAFYLCASSIIWDNAQETQYFGPGTRLLVL.

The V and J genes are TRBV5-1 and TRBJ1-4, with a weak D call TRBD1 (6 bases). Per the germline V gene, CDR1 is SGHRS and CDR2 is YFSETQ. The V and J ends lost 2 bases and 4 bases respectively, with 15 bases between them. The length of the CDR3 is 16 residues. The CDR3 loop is CASSFPWGQDNEKLFF. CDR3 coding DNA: TGCGCCAGCAGCTTTCCTTGGGGGCAGGATAATGAAAAACTGTTTTTT.